Presented here are 12 T cell receptor beta chains from one specimen sequenced in a study of blood T cell repertoires in COVID-19. The data were produced by immunoSEQ multiplex PCR, yet TCRdb's version contains in-frame clones alone and is incomplete. The sample lists hundreds of thousands of clones, roughly 83% seen once, with 5.5% to 6.5% in the top ten. Sequencing used peripheral blood. The receptors were gathered from a woman of 80 years or more with COVID-19, enrolled during active disease.

This clone was counted only a few times. CDR3 bases: TGTGCCAGCACCCGGAGGGGCACCTATGGCTACACCTTC. Translated: CASTRRGTYGYTF. The V and J genes are TRBV7-2 and TRBJ1-2; perhaps TRBD1 as D (5 bases). Trimming pared 7 bases from V and 4 bases from J, leaving 13 bases between. The CDR3 runs 13 residues. Germline CDR1 reads SGHTA; CDR2 reads FQGNSA.

The gene calls are TRBV6-5 and TRBJ1-3; 7 nucleotides agree with TRBD1. Trimming removed 6 bases from V and 6 bases from J; junction bases left unmatched: 5. The CDR3 covers 13 residues. Germline values: CDR1 MNHEY, CDR2 SVGAGI. The CDR3 region is CASSWDSQNTIYF. CDR3 sequence (DNA): TGTGCCAGCAGCTGGGACAGCCAAAACACCATATATTTT.

This clone was observed many times. This chain connects TRBV28 to TRBJ1-2; D is undetermined. The CDR3 has 12 residues. V was shortened by 3 bases and J by 4 bases, with 6 bases between the two germline ends. Germline CDR1 is MDHEN and CDR2 is SYDVKM. This chain's CDR3 is CASSFASYGYTF. The CDR3 DNA reads TGTGCCAGCAGTTTCGCCAGCTATGGCTACACCTTC.

The chain couples TRBV12-3 or TRBV12-4 to TRBJ1-5, with D unclear. CDR3 length equals 13 residues. V dropped 5 bases and J dropped 7 bases, with 12 bases sitting between them. This chain's CDR3 is CASSIFGGQPQHF. The CDR3 region has the DNA TGTGCCAGCAGTATATTTGGAGGCCAGCCCCAGCATTTT.

The chain recombines TRBV2 with TRBJ1-2; D unclear. V was shortened by 3 bases and J by 4 bases, with 15 bases between the two germline ends. Germline V lookup: CDR1 SNHLY, CDR2 FYNNEI. This CDR3 spans 15 amino acids. CDR3 bases: TGTGCCAGCAGTGATCCGGGAGATCTCTTCTATGGCTACACCTTC. Translation gives CASSDPGDLFYGYTF.

The V and J genes are TRBV6-5 and TRBJ2-1, with TRBD1 matching 7 bases. Per germline, CDR1 MNHEY and CDR2 SVGAGI. The CDR3 totals 16 residues. V shed 2 bases and J 5 bases; nucleotides not matched to a gene: 9. CDR3: CASSYVSPRGNNEQFF. The CDR3 nucleotides are TGTGCCAGCAGTTACGTTTCCCCCAGGGGGAACAATGAGCAGTTCTTC.

This chain connects TRBV4-3 to TRBJ1-2; the D gene is possibly TRBD1 (5 bases). Germline V gene data show CDR1 as LGHNA and CDR2 as YSLEER. Deletions cut 0 bases from V and 8 bases from J, with 16 bases between. The CDR3 is made up of 15 amino acids. The CDR3 DNA follows: TGCGCCAGCAGCCAAGACCCCACGAGTTGGGGCGGCTACACCTTC. This codes for CASSQDPTSWGGYTF.

This clone was seen only once. This rearrangement joins TRBV14 to TRBJ1-3; a weak D match, TRBD1 (6 bases). Trimming took 10 bases from V and 4 from J, leaving 17 bases between them. Germline-derived CDR1 and CDR2 are SGHDN and FVKESK. The CDR3 is 14 residues long. The CDR3 spells CATSLVTGGNTIYF. The CDR3 region has the DNA TGTGCCACCTCACTGGTCACAGGGGGAAACACCATATATTTT.

J is TRBJ2-3 and V is TRBV19; possible D gene TRBD1, 5 bases. Trimming removed 1 base at V and 5 bases at J, with 7 bases between. Looked up from germline, CDR1 is LNHDA and CDR2 is SQIVND (reference sequence). The length of the CDR3 is 13 residues. The CDR3 nucleotides are TGTGCCAGTAGTATAGGCCAGGGAGATACGCAGTATTTT. This encodes CASSIGQGDTQYF. Drawing the rest from reference TRBV19 and TRBJ2-3, the complete variable domain is DGGITQSPKYLFRKEGQNVTLSCEQNLNHDAMYWYRQDPGQGLRLIYYSQIVNDFQKGDIAEGYSVSREKKESFPLTVTSAQKNPTAFYLCASSIGQGDTQYFGPGTRLTVL.

The chain links TRBV2 to TRBJ1-3; TRBD1 matches at 7 bases. Germline values: CDR1 SNHLY, CDR2 FYNNEI. The length of the CDR3 is 16 residues. V lost 2 bases and J lost 6; bases outside the gene matches: 10. CDR3 in DNA: TGTGCCAGCAGTGAACCCGAGGACAGGAATGAAAACACCATATATTTT. Translation gives CASSEPEDRNENTIYF.

This clone was seen repeatedly, ten times or more. This chain connects TRBV9 to TRBJ1-1; 7 nucleotides line up with TRBD1. The CDR3 has 15 residues. V lost 4 bases, J lost 4 bases, and 10 bases stayed unmatched. CDR1 SGDLS and CDR2 YYNGEE come from the germline V gene. The CDR3 region has the DNA TGTGCCAGCAGCCCATACGACAGGGCGGGCACTGAAGCTTTCTTT. Protein: CASSPYDRAGTEAFF.

This chain links TRBV14 with TRBJ2-3; 9 bases line up with TRBD1. CDR1 and CDR2 from the germline V gene are SGHDN and FVKESK. The junction had 4 bases not matched to a gene; V was cut back by 4 bases and J by 2 bases. The CDR3 totals 15 residues. The CDR3 here is CASSLWTGATDTQYF. The CDR3 DNA is TGTGCCAGCAGCCTCTGGACAGGGGCCACAGATACGCAGTATTTT.